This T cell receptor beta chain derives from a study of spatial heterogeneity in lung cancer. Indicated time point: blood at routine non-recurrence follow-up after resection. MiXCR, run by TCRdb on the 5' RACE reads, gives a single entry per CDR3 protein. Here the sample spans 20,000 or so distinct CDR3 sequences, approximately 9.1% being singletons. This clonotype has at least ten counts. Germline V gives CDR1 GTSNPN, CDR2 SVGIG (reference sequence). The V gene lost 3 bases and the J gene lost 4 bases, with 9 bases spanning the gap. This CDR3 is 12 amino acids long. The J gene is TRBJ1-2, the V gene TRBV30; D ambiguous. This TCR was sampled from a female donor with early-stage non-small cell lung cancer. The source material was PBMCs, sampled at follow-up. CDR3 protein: CAWRPHSYGYTF. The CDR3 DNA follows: TGTGCCTGGAGGCCCCACTCCTATGGCTACACCTTC.